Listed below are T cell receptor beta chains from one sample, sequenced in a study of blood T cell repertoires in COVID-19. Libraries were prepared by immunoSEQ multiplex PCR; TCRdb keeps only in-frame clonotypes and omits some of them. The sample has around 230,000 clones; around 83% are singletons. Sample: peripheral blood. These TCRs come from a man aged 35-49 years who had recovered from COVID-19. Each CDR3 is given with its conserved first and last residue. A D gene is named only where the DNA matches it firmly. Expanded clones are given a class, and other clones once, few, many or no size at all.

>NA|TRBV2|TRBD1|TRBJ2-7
CASRWQRTPGQDLPAEQYF
TGTGCCAGCCGATGGCAACGCACTCCGGGACAGGACTTGCCAGCCGAGCAGTACTTC
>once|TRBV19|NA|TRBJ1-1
CASSRLSNTEAFF
TGTGCCAGTAGCCGACTTTCGAACACTGAAGCTTTCTTT
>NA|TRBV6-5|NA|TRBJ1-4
CASSYGLGGINEKLFF
TGTGCCAGCAGTTACGGACTTGGGGGGATTAATGAAAAACTGTTTTTT
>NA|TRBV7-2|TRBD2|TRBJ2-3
CASSLMIGSGREADTQYF
TGTGCCAGCAGCCTTATGATAGGGAGCGGGAGGGAGGCAGATACGCAGTATTTT
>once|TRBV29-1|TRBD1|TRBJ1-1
CGSGGQASFNTEAFF
TGCGGATCGGGGGGACAGGCCTCTTTTAACACTGAAGCTTTCTTT
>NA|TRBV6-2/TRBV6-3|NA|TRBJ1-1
CASSQVLQGGRTEAFF
TGTGCCAGCAGTCAAGTACTACAGGGCGGTAGGACTGAAGCTTTCTTT
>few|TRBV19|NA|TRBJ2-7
CASSGGRIYEQYF
TGTGCCAGTAGCGGGGGTCGTATCTACGAGCAGTACTTC
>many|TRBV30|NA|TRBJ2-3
CAWRLGLWETDTQYF
TGTGCCTGGAGGCTCGGACTGTGGGAAACAGATACGCAGTATTTT
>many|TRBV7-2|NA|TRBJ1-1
CASSLGFGHPNTEAFF
TGTGCCAGCAGCTTAGGGTTCGGACACCCGAACACTGAAGCTTTCTTT
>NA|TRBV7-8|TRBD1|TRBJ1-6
CASSLSGQGNSPLHF
TGTGCCAGCAGCTTATCGGGACAGGGGAATTCACCCCTCCACTTT
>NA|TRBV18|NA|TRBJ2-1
CASSPPTQAHYNEQFF
TGTGCCAGCTCACCACCAACTCAGGCCCACTACAATGAGCAGTTCTTC
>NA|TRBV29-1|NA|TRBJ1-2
CSAKTGSDYGYTF
TGCAGCGCTAAGACAGGCTCTGACTATGGCTACACCTTC
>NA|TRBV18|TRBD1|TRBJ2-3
CASSRTGGSPDTQYF
TGTGCCAGCTCACGGACAGGGGGATCCCCAGATACGCAGTATTTT
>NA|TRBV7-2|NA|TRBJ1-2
CASSPTRQVHYGYTF
TGTGCCAGCAGCCCAACTCGACAGGTCCACTATGGCTACACCTTC
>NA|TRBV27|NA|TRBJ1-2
CASSLRSEGWGGYTF
TGTGCCAGCAGTTTACGTTCGGAGGGGTGGGGTGGCTACACCTTC
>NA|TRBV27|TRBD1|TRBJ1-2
CASSSGTGGSGYTF
TGTGCCAGCAGCTCCGGGACAGGGGGCTCAGGCTACACCTTC
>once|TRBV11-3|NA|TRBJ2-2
CASSLLSPGELFF
TGTGCCAGCAGCTTACTGAGTCCCGGGGAGCTGTTTTTT
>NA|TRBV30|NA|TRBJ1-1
CAWRGKPWGGTEAFF
TGTGCCTGGAGGGGCAAGCCGTGGGGAGGTACTGAAGCTTTCTTT
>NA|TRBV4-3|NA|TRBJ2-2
CASSQEQAITSHTGELFF
TGCGCCAGCAGCCAAGAGCAGGCGATTACCTCACACACCGGGGAGCTGTTTTTT
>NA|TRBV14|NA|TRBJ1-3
CASSRLPGYSGNTIYF
TGTGCCAGCAGCCGGCTCCCCGGGTACTCTGGAAACACCATATATTTT
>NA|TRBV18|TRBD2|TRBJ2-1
CASSPGGLAGIQQFF
TGTGCCAGCTCACCGGGCGGGCTAGCGGGTATACAGCAGTTCTTC
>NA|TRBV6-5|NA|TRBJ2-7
CASSPKRVHEQYF
TGTGCCAGCAGCCCAAAGAGAGTCCACGAGCAGTACTTC
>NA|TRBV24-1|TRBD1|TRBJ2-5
CATSDSGAGGIQETQYF
TGTGCCACCAGTGATTCTGGGGCAGGGGGCATTCAAGAGACCCAGTACTTC
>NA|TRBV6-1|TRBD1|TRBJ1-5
CASSEFGTGDWRKHF
TGTGCCAGCAGTGAATTTGGGACAGGGGACTGGCGAAAGCATTTT
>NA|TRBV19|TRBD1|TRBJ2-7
CASSIRTGGSYEQYF
TGTGCCAGTAGTATTCGGACAGGGGGGTCCTACGAGCAGTACTTC
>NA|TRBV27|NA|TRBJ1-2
CASSPNGDYGYTF
TGTGCCAGCAGCCCTAACGGGGATTATGGCTACACCTTC
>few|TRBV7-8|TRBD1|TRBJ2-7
CASTRDRSYEQYF
TGTGCCAGCACCAGGGACAGGAGCTACGAGCAGTACTTC
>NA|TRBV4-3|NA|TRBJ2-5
CASSQAQRGETQYF
TGCGCCAGCAGCCAAGCCCAAAGGGGGGAGACCCAGTACTTC
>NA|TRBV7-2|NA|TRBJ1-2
CASRDTSRGYGYTF
TGTGCCAGCAGGGACACCAGCAGGGGCTATGGCTACACCTTC